These 15 T cell receptor beta chains were sequenced from one sample in a study of beta chain features in type 1 diabetes. Expressed TCRB transcripts got sequenced, as all isolated RNA was reverse transcribed. Measured with immunoSEQ multiplex PCR; TCRdb has only the in-frame clones, and not every one. This sample yields some 44,000 clones, of which roughly 50% are seen a single time; around 0.25% belongs to the top ten. The sample consisted of stem cell memory CD4+ T cells from blood. These receptors came from a woman in her twenties or thirties in good health.

The chain employs TRBV7-2 and TRBJ1-5, with 8 bases aligning to TRBD1. Germline CDR1 is SGHTA and CDR2 is FQGNSA. The CDR3 length is 15 residues. V trimming: 4 bases; J trimming: 4 bases; junction bases outside the gene matches: 6. The CDR3 DNA reads as TGTGCCAGCAGCTCCAGGACAGGGATAAATCAGCCCCAGCATTTT. Protein: CASSSRTGINQPQHF.

This sequence joins TRBV11-2 and TRBJ2-2; D uncertain. The V end lost 1 base, the J end lost 5 bases, and 11 bases lay between the germline ends. The germline gives CDR1 SGHAT, CDR2 FQNNGV. CDR3 length: 15 amino acids. The CDR3 region is CASSLVSPGTGELFF. For the CDR3, the DNA is TGTGCCAGCAGCTTAGTGAGCCCCGGTACCGGGGAGCTGTTTTTT.

J is TRBJ2-3 and V is TRBV7-9, with D possibly TRBD2 on 6 matching bases. Per germline, CDR1 SEHNR and CDR2 FQNEAQ (reference sequence). The germline V and J ends were trimmed by 5 bases and 0 bases, with 15 bases remaining between them. This CDR3 has 16 amino acids. The CDR3 spells CASSPSTSGSTDTQYF. The CDR3 DNA is TGTGCCAGCAGCCCCAGCACCAGCGGGAGCACAGATACGCAGTATTTT. The variable domain in full, with the rest retrieved from reference TRBV7-9 and TRBJ2-3, is DTGVSQNPRHKITKRGQNVTFRCDPISEHNRLYWYRQTLGQGPEFLTYFQNEAQLEKSRLLSDRFSAERPKGSFSTLEIQRTEQGDSAMYLCASSPSTSGSTDTQYFGPGTRLTVL.

The rearrangement uses TRBV14 and TRBJ1-3; TRBD1 matches at 8 bases. CDR3 length: 17 amino acids. Germline V gene data show CDR1 as SGHDN and CDR2 as FVKESK. The junction had 8 bases not matched to a gene; V was cut back by 3 bases and J by 1 base. The CDR3 nucleotides read TGTGCCAGCAGCCATGTCGACAGGGGTAAATCTGGAAACACCATATATTTT. Protein sequence: CASSHVDRGKSGNTIYF.

This clone was counted only a few times. The chain is built from TRBV7-9 and TRBJ2-7; 10 positions match TRBD1. The CDR3 covers 15 residues. CDR1 is SEHNR and CDR2 is FQNEAQ in the germline V gene (reference sequence). The V gene end was trimmed by 5 bases and the J gene end by 2 bases; junction bases not matched to a gene: 6. The CDR3 here is CASSPLGQGAYEQYF. CDR3 coding DNA: TGTGCCAGCAGCCCCCTAGGACAGGGGGCCTACGAGCAGTACTTC.

The chain recombines TRBV7-9 with TRBJ2-7; TRBD2 matches at 14 bases. The V gene's germline CDR1 is SEHNR and CDR2 FQNEAQ (reference sequence). Trimming took 5 bases from V and 7 from J; bases not matched to a gene: 7. The CDR3 has 15 amino acids. CDR3 nucleotide sequence: TGTGCCAGCAGCCAGGGACTAGCGGGGGTGAAGGAGCAGTACTTC. It yields the protein CASSQGLAGVKEQYF.

A single count supports this clone. The rearrangement links TRBV7-9 to TRBJ1-2; D uncertain. The CDR3 runs to 12 residues. Germline-derived CDR1 and CDR2 are SEHNR and FQNEAQ (reference sequence). The germline V and J ends were trimmed by 1 base and 7 bases, with 7 bases remaining between them. The CDR3 DNA reads as TGTGCCAGCAGCTTAGAGGCGGGTGGCTACACCTTC. Amino acid sequence: CASSLEAGGYTF.

This clone was picked up a small number of times. The chain has TRBV13 and TRBJ2-2; 10 bases match TRBD1. V lost 2 bases and J lost 0; bases outside the gene matches: 9. CDR1 and CDR2 (germline): PRHDT, FYEKMQ (reference sequence). The CDR3 contains 19 residues. CDR3 sequence: CASSLLTRGQGANTGELFF. In nucleotides, the CDR3 is TGTGCCAGCAGCTTACTTACCCGAGGACAGGGGGCGAACACCGGGGAGCTGTTTTTT.

The chain combines TRBV6-1 with TRBJ2-7; D may be TRBD1 (6 bases). The germline V and J ends were trimmed by 10 bases and 0 bases, with 16 bases remaining between them. Germline V gene sequence: CDR1 MNHNS, CDR2 SASEGT. The CDR3 has 14 amino acids. CDR3 bases: TGTGCCATCCTTCCGGGACACGGCTCCTACGAGCAGTACTTC. Amino acids: CAILPGHGSYEQYF.

This clone showed up just a few times. The chain carries TRBV7-9 and TRBJ2-3, with TRBD2 matching 7 bases. The V and J ends lost 5 bases and 3 bases, in that order; junction bases with no gene match: 8. The CDR3 totals 15 residues. Germline CDR1 is SEHNR and CDR2 is FQNEAQ (reference sequence). CDR3 sequence reads: CASSPKRGGTDTQYF. Here the CDR3 DNA reads TGTGCCAGCAGCCCCAAGCGGGGAGGGACAGATACGCAGTATTTT.

There are a few counts of this clone. The chain combines TRBV6-1 with TRBJ2-5; 7 nucleotides line up with TRBD2. This CDR3 spans 14 amino acids. Germline CDR1 reads MNHNS; CDR2 reads SASEGT. V trimming: 7 bases; J trimming: 3 bases; junction bases outside the gene matches: 8. The CDR3 bases are TGTGCCAGCACCACCGGGGGGACTAAAGAGACCCAGTACTTC. This codes for CASTTGGTKETQYF.

The J gene is TRBJ2-7, the V gene TRBV7-2; 10 bases fit TRBD2. Germline loops: CDR1 SGHTA, CDR2 FQGNSA. The CDR3 extends over 16 amino acids. J lost 7 bases, V lost 5 bases, and 14 bases had no gene match. In DNA, the CDR3 is TGTGCCAGCAGCCCAAAAAGACTAGCGGGTGAGGGGGAGCAGTACTTC. Amino acids: CASSPKRLAGEGEQYF.

This sequence joins TRBV14 and TRBJ2-2; 11 nucleotides match TRBD2. J lost 7 bases, V lost 3 bases, and 1 base had no gene match. Germline assignment: CDR1 SGHDN and CDR2 FVKESK. CDR3 length equals 14 residues. The CDR3 spells CASSQLAGGGELFF. The CDR3 nucleotides are TGTGCCAGCAGCCAGCTAGCGGGAGGCGGGGAGCTGTTTTTT.

The chain links TRBV28 to TRBJ2-5, with D possibly TRBD1 on 6 matching bases. Trimming left V 8 bases short and J 7 bases short, with 17 bases between. CDR3 length: 13 residues. The germline CDR1 and CDR2 sequences are MDHEN and SYDVKM. The CDR3 is CASGENRDGTQYF. DNA of the CDR3: TGTGCCAGCGGGGAGAACAGGGATGGGACCCAGTACTTC.

The V call is TRBV5-8, the J call TRBJ1-1; TRBD1 might be the D (6 bases). The germline gives CDR1 SGHTS, CDR2 YDEGEE. The V gene lost 0 bases and the J gene lost 1 base, with 7 bases spanning the gap. This CDR3 is 14 amino acids long. CDR3 sequence reads: CASSLADRNTEAFF. The CDR3, as DNA: TGTGCCAGCAGCTTGGCGGACAGGAACACTGAAGCTTTCTTT.